Following are 12 T cell receptor beta chains from one sample sequenced in a study of breast tumors, draining lymph nodes, adjacent tissues (dated by TCRdb to the mid-2010s). Lymph node samples came from the axillary draining lymph nodes of breast cancer patients. The library came from multiplex PCR. These reads were obtained on an Illumina HiSeq 2000. TCRdb passed the public sequencing reads through fastp at Q25 and MiXCR, retaining productive beta sequences. All rows with the same CDR3 protein become a single entry with the most common DNA and genes. Present in this sample are under 300,000 distinct CDR3 sequences, roughly a third of which were seen just once. The top ten hold approximately 3.6% of the sample. The sequenced material came from axillary lymph node tissue. All receptors derive from a female donor with breast cancer. Some clones in this sample may be carry-over from other donors' samples.

This clonotype was found once. The chain has TRBV2 and TRBJ1-4; the D gene is possibly TRBD1 (6 bases). Germline lookup yields CDR1 SNHLY and CDR2 FYNNEI. The CDR3 extends over 14 amino acids. The germline V and J ends were trimmed by 2 bases and 10 bases, with 14 bases remaining between them. The CDR3 spells CASSERQEKGKLFF. As DNA, the CDR3 is TGTGCCAGCAGTGAACGACAGGAAAAGGGAAAACTGTTTTTT.

The chain employs TRBV6-5 and TRBJ2-3; 12 nucleotides match TRBD2. After removal of 9 bases from V and 2 bases from J, the junction contained 3 bases not matched to a gene. Germline CDR1 reads MNHEY; CDR2 reads SVGAGI. The CDR3 is 14 residues long. Here the CDR3 reads CARRLAGDTDTQYF. DNA of the CDR3: TGTGCCAGAAGACTAGCGGGAGACACAGATACGCAGTATTTT.

This clonotype came up many times. This chain joins TRBV20-1 and TRBJ1-5, with D unclear. The V end lost 3 bases, the J end lost 3 bases, and 6 bases lay between the germline ends. This CDR3 comprises 12 residues. In germline, CDR1 is DFQATT, CDR2 SNEGSKA (reference sequence). Written as DNA, the CDR3 is TGCAGTGCTAGTTCCCCCAATCAGCCCCAGCATTTT. This codes for CSASSPNQPQHF.

In its sample, this clonotype was seen many times. The chain combines TRBV5-5 with TRBJ2-5; TRBD1 might be the D (5 bases). Germline V gives CDR1 SGHKS, CDR2 YYEKEE (reference sequence). The CDR3 loop spans 11 amino acids. V lost 2 bases, J lost 8 bases, and 7 bases lay in between. As DNA, the CDR3 is TGTGCCAGCAGCTTCCAGGGCACCCAGTACTTC. Amino acid sequence: CASSFQGTQYF.

The V call is TRBV12-3 or TRBV12-4, the J call TRBJ2-5, with 7 bases fitting TRBD2. V gave up 3 bases and J gave up 3 bases; unmatched junction bases: 7. CDR3 size: 15 residues. The CDR3 region has the DNA TGTGCCAGCAGTTTCCCGGCGGGAGTTGAAGAGACCCAGTACTTC. This gives the protein CASSFPAGVEETQYF.

This clonotype was found many times. V usage is TRBV7-9 and J usage is TRBJ2-1; D remains ambiguous. V gave up 7 bases and J gave up 8 bases, with 15 bases separating them. The CDR3 extends over 13 amino acids. Germline CDR1 reads SEHNR; CDR2 reads FQNEAQ (reference sequence). DNA of the CDR3: TGTGCCAGCACCACCCCCCGAGGCGATGAGCAGTTCTTC. Protein: CASTTPRGDEQFF.

This clonotype was seen many times. The gene calls are TRBV7-2 and TRBJ1-6; D possibly corresponds to TRBD1 (6 bases). The CDR3 runs 14 residues. V was clipped by 4 bases and J by 7 bases, with 11 bases between them. Per germline, CDR1 SGHTA and CDR2 FQGNSA. The CDR3 is CASSSGDTNSPLHF. The CDR3 region has the DNA TGTGCCAGCAGCTCAGGGGATACAAATTCACCCCTCCACTTT.

This clonotype was observed many times. The chain combines TRBV2 with TRBJ1-6, with no clear D. This CDR3 has 13 residues. The V gene lost 4 bases and the J gene lost 8 bases, with 9 bases spanning the gap. From germline, CDR1 is SNHLY and CDR2 FYNNEI. CDR3 amino acids: CASSATGYSPLHF. The CDR3 DNA is TGTGCCAGCAGTGCGACCGGCTATTCACCCCTCCACTTT.

Turning to this clonotype: A much larger clone lies a single base off, so this may be a read error. V is TRBV12-3 or TRBV12-4 and J is TRBJ2-3; 9 bases map to TRBD2. J was trimmed by 9 bases and V by 6 bases; bases with no gene match: 4. The CDR3 covers 12 residues. As DNA, the CDR3 is TGTGCCAGCAGCCACCTAGCGGGGACGCAGTATTTT. Translated, it gives CASSHLAGTQYF.

This clonotype was counted at least ten times. This rearrangement joins TRBV6-5 to TRBJ2-1; TRBD1 matches 7 bases. Germline lookup yields CDR1 MNHEY and CDR2 SVGAGI. The CDR3 runs 13 residues. The V gene end was trimmed by 3 bases and the J gene end by 8 bases; junction bases not matched to a gene: 4. The CDR3 DNA reads TGTGCCAGCAGTTATTCCGGACAGGATGAGCAGTTCTTC. Its translation is CASSYSGQDEQFF.

Points on this clonotype: This may be a read error: a much more frequent sequence differs by one nucleotide. This CDR3 reads CASSLGTRGRRDGELFF. The CDR3, as DNA: TGTGCCAGCAGCTTGGGGACTAGGGGGAGAAGGGACGGGGAGCTGTTTTTT. The chain is built from TRBV9 and TRBJ2-2; TRBD2 aligns across 8 bases. This CDR3 has 17 residues. The V gene's germline CDR1 is SGDLS and CDR2 YYNGEE. The trim removed 4 bases at V and 7 bases at J, leaving 15 bases unmatched.

This clonotype has ten or more counts. V is TRBV20-1 and J is TRBJ2-3; TRBD2 matches 7 bases. The germline gives CDR1 DFQATT, CDR2 SNEGSKA (reference sequence). V was clipped by 3 bases and J by 5 bases; unmatched bases: 8. The CDR3 has 14 amino acids. The CDR3 loop reads CSASVAGAGDTQYF. In DNA, the CDR3 is TGCAGTGCTAGCGTGGCGGGAGCGGGAGATACGCAGTATTTT.